This TCR beta chain came from a study of tissue T cells after allogeneic stem cell transplantation. Profiled with immunoSEQ multiplex PCR; TCRdb holds only in-frame clones, not every one. The table has roughly 730 clones, 40% to 45% seen once. The sample holds one count of this clone. What it binds is unknown. From germline, CDR1 is SGHRS and CDR2 YFSETQ. V lost 6 bases, J lost 2 bases, and 9 bases lay in between. CDR3 size: 13 residues. Study-wide points: In patients and mice, blood and spleen missed much of tissue repertoire. Few T cell clones were shared across patients, but motif clusters showed tissue-specific shared signatures.

Every graft-versus-host disease patient had gastrointestinal disease and got several lines of graft-versus-host disease therapy. The chain uses TRBV5-1 and TRBJ2-1; tentatively, D is TRBD1 (6 bases). Sample: rectal tissue, taken at autopsy. The receptor was derived from a female patient aged 40-75 years with steroid-refractory graft-versus-host disease after an allogeneic stem cell transplant. Some T cells may be transferred from the graft donor. CDR3 sequence (DNA): TGCGCCAGCATAGGGACACCCTACAATGAGCAGTTCTTC. Its translation: CASIGTPYNEQFF.